A few counts support the clone carrying this TCR beta chain. Its antigen is still unknown. Healthy bone marrow donors made up the donors. Donors had nominal health at sampling but likely had unrecorded immune exposures. This sample is drawn from a study of cytomegalovirus exposure and HLA in healthy donors. It was with 60 Vbeta and 13 Jbeta primers that the PCR ran. Here immunoSEQ multiplex PCR was the method, and the copy in TCRdb shows in-frame clones only, minus some. The sample holds roughly 190,000 clones; approximately 80% are singletons and the top ten take about 3.1%. After removal of 3 bases from V and 5 bases from J, the junction contained 2 bases not matched to a gene. This CDR3 region has 13 residues. Per germline, CDR1 LGHNA and CDR2 YSLEER. General study results and limits: In a later analysis, parvovirus B19, influenza, CMV and Epstein-Barr virus appeared linked to several top co-occurrence clusters. A later analysis revealed that TCR association rates differed between HLA loci, peaking at DRB1 and bottoming out at HLA-C.

This receptor was taken from a female donor in good health and CMV-seronegative. J is TRBJ1-2 and V is TRBV4-3; 8 bases map to TRBD1. The sequencing input was PBMCs. The CDR3 region is CASSQTGVYGYTF. The CDR3 DNA reads TGCGCCAGCAGCCAGACAGGGGTTTATGGCTACACCTTC.